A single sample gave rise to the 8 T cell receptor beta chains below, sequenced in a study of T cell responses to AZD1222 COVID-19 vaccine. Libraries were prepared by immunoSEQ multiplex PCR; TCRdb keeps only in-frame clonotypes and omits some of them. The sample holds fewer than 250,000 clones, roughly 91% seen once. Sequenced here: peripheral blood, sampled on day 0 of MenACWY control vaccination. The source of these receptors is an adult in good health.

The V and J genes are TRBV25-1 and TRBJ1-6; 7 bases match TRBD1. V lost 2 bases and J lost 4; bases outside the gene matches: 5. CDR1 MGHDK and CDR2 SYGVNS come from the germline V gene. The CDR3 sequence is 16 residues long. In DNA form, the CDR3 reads TGTGCCAGCAGTGAACCTCCGGGACAGTATAATTCACCCCTCCACTTT. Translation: CASSEPPGQYNSPLHF.

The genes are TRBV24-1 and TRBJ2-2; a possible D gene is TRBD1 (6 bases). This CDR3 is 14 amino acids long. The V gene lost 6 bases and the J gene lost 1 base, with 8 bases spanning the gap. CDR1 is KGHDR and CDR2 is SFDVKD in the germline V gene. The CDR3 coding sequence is TGTGCCACCAGTCCACAGGGGAACACCGGGGAGCTGTTTTTT. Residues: CATSPQGNTGELFF.

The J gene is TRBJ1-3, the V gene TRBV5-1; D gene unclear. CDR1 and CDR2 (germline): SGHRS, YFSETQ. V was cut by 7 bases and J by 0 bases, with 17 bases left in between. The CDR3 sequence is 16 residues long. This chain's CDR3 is CASSGGQASSGNTIYF. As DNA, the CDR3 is TGCGCCAGCTCCGGTGGGCAGGCGAGCTCTGGAAACACCATATATTTT.

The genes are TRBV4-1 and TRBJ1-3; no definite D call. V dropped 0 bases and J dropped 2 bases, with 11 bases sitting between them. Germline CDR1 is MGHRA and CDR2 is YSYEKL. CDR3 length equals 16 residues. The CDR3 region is CASSQDLLATGNTIYF. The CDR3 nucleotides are TGCGCCAGCAGCCAAGATCTGTTGGCAACTGGAAACACCATATATTTT.

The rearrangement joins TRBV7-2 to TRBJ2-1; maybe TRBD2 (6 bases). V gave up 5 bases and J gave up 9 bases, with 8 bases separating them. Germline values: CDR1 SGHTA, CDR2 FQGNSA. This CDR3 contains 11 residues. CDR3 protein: CASSMGGEQFF. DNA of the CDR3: TGTGCCAGCAGCATGGGGGGTGAGCAGTTCTTC.

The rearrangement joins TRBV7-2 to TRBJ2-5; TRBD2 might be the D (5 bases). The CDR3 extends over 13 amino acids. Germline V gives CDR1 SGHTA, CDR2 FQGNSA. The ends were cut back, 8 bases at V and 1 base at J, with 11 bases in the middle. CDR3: CASGSTSQETQYF. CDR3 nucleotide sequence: TGTGCCAGCGGTTCTACTAGCCAAGAGACCCAGTACTTC.

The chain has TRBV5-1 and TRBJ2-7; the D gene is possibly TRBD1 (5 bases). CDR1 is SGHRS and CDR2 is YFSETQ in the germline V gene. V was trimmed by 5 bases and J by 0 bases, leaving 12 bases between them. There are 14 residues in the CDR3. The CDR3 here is CASSPDSHSYEQYF. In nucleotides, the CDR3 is TGCGCCAGCAGTCCCGACAGCCACTCCTACGAGCAGTACTTC.

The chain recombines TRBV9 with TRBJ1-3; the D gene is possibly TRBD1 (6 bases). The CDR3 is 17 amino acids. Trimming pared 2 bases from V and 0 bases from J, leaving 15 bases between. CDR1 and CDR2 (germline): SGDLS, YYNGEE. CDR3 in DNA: TGTGCCAGCAGCGTCCAACAGGGCGCCCACTCTGGAAACACCATATATTTT. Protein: CASSVQQGAHSGNTIYF.